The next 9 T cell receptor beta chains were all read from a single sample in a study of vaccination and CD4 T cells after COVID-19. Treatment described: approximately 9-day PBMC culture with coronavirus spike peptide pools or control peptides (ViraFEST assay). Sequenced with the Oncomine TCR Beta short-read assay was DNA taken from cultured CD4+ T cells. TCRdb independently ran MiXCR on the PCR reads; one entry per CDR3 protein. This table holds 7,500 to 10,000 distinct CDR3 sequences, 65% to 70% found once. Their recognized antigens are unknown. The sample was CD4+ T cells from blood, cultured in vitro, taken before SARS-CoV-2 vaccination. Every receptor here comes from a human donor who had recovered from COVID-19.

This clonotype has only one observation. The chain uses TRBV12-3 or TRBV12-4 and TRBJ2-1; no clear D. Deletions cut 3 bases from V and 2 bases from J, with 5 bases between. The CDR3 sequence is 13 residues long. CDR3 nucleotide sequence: TGTGCCAGCAGTTTCATAACCTACAATGAGCAGTTCTTC. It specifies CASSFITYNEQFF.

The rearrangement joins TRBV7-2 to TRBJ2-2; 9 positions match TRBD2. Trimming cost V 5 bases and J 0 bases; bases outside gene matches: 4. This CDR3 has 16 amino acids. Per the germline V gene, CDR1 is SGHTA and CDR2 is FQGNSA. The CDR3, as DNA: TGTGCCAGCAGCCCATGGACTAGCGCGAACACCGGGGAGCTGTTTTTT. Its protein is CASSPWTSANTGELFF.

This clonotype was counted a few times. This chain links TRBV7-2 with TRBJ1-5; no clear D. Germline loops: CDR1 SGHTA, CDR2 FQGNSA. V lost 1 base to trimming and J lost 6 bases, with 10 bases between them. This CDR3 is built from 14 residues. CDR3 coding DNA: TGTGCCAGCAGCTTAGGCGGATCGGGTCAGCCCCAGCATTTT. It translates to CASSLGGSGQPQHF.

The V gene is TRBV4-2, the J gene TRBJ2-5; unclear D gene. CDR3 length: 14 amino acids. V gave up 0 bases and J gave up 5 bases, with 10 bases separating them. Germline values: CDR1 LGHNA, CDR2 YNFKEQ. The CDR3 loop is CASSQDPSRETQYF. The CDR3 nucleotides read TGTGCCAGCAGCCAAGACCCTAGTCGTGAGACCCAGTACTTC.

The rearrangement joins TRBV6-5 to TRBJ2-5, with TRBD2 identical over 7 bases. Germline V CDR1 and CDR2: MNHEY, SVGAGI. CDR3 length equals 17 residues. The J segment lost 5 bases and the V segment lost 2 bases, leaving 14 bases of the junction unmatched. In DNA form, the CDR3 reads TGTGCCAGCAGTTACCGATGGGGCGGGGGAGTTCGGGAGACCCAGTACTTC. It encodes CASSYRWGGGVRETQYF.

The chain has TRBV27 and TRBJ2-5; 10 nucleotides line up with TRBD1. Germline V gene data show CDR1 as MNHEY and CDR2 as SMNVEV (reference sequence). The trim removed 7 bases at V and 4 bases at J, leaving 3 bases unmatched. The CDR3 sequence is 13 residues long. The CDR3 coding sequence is TGTGCCAGCAAAGGGGACAGGGGAGAGACCCAGTACTTC. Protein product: CASKGDRGETQYF.

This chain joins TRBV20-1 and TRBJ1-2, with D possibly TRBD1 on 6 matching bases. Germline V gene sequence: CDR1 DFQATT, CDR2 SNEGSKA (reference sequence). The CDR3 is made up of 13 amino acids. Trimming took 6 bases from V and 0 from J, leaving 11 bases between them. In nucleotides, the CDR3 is TGCAGTGCCAGACAGGTTACTAACTATGGCTACACCTTC. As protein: CSARQVTNYGYTF.

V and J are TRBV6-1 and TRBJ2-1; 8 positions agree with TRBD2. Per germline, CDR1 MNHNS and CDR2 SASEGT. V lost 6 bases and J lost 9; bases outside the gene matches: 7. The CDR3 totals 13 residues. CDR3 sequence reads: CASRGPGTSEQFF. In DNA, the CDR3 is TGTGCCAGCAGAGGGCCCGGGACTAGTGAGCAGTTCTTC.

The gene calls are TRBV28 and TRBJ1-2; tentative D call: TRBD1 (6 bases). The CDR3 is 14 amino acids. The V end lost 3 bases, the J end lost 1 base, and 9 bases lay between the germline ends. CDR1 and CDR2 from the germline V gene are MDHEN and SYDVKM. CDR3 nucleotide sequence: TGTGCCAGCAGTTTGGGGGGGCGTAACTATGGCTACACCTTC. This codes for CASSLGGRNYGYTF.